A single sample gave rise to the 7 T cell receptor beta chains below, sequenced in a study of CD4 and CD8 cells across lung adenocarcinoma regions. TCRdb called the PCR reads again in MiXCR, with one record for every CDR3 protein. The table lists tens of thousands of distinct CDR3 sequences, less than 65% of them singletons, with about 25% in the top ten. The sample comprised CD8+ T cells from the center of a lung tumor. All receptors come from a female donor with lung adenocarcinoma. The CD4 and CD8 labels of this study may be unreliable.

CDR3 amino acids: CSAPYTNTGELFF. Written as DNA, the CDR3 is TGCAGTGCTCCGTATACGAACACCGGGGAGCTGTTTTTT. This chain links TRBV20-1 with TRBJ2-2; D ambiguous. This CDR3 spans 13 amino acids. Germline V gene sequence: CDR1 DFQATT, CDR2 SNEGSKA (reference sequence). V gave up 5 bases and J gave up 0 bases, with 7 bases separating them.

As concerns this clonotype: Compared with germline, one end of the junction differs, possibly owing to a read error. The V and J genes are TRBV10-1 and TRBJ2-3; 7 bases align to TRBD1. This CDR3 spans 14 amino acids. Germline V gives CDR1 WNHNN, CDR2 SYGVQD (reference sequence). CDR3 sequence (DNA): TGCGCGGGCAGAGGGGGCCGAGACACAGATACGCAGTACTTT. Protein sequence: CAGRGGRDTDTQYF.

To note about this clonotype: The germline gene is not matched at one end of the junction; a read error may be the cause. The V and J genes are TRBV6-1 and TRBJ2-5, with a possible D match to TRBD2 (6 bases). Germline assignment: CDR1 MNHNS and CDR2 SASEGT. The length of the CDR3 is 13 residues. The CDR3 loop is CASKGRSIYEQNW. CDR3 DNA: TGTGCCAGCAAAGGGAGGTCCATCTACGAGCAGAACTGG.

Comment on this clonotype: One end of the junction varies from germline; a read error may be responsible. The chain carries TRBV5-1 and TRBJ2-5; D is possibly TRBD1 or TRBD2 (6 bases each). CDR3 length: 14 residues. Looked up from germline, CDR1 is SGHRS and CDR2 is YFSETQ. CDR3 DNA sequence: TGCGCGGGGAGTGGGGGGCGAGCTAAAGAGACGCAGTACTTC. Amino acids: CAGSGGRAKETQYF.

This clonotype was recorded at least ten times. The rearrangement joins TRBV12-3 or TRBV12-4 to TRBJ2-2; TRBD2 matches at 10 bases. J lost 3 bases, V lost 11 bases, and 6 bases had no gene match. The CDR3 runs to 14 residues. The CDR3 DNA follows: TGTGCCGGGGCTAGCGGGAGTTACACCGGGGAGCTGTTTTTT. This translates into CAGASGSYTGELFF.

The table lists this clonotype with a few counts. CDR3 nucleotides: TGTGCCAGCAGTCGGGGATGGTGGGAGACCCAGTACTTC. Residues: CASSRGWWETQYF. The chain is built from TRBV6-1 and TRBJ2-5, with D possibly being TRBD2 (5 bases). The CDR3 is 13 amino acids. Trimming pared 5 bases from V and 5 bases from J, leaving 12 bases between. CDR1 and CDR2 (germline): MNHNS, SASEGT.

Notes on this clonotype: Since no conserved phenylalanine or tryptophan closes the CDR3, a read error is the likely cause. V usage is TRBV27 and J usage is TRBJ2-5; weak D call: TRBD2 (7 bases). CDR3 length: 16 residues. CDR1 is MNHEY, CDR2 SMNVEV, per germline (reference sequence). V was cut by 5 bases and J by 9 bases, with 25 bases left in between. In nucleotides, the CDR3 is TGTGCCAGCAGTCCCCTGTGGGGGGGCGGGCATGACGCCCAGTACGTC. Amino acids: CASSPLWGGGHDAQYV.